The clone carrying this T cell receptor beta chain appeared a few times. The antigen is not known. This specimen belongs to a study of T cell repertoires in cytomegalovirus infection. Study details: Indications came from public TCR beta signatures; they pointed to CMV infection and to a matching HLA type.

The CDR3 has 12 residues. The germline V gene has CDR1 GTSNPN and CDR2 SVGIG (reference sequence). Trimming took 3 bases from V and 8 from J, leaving 11 bases between them. Regarding the study as a whole: HLA-C-restricted CMV-specific TCR beta clonotypes prevailed in the ex vivo response. The cumulative frequency of public TCR beta families distinguished individuals who carried CMV together with the relevant HLA.

MiXCR was run by TCRdb on the reads, yielding one entry per CDR3 protein. The data hold approximately 390,000 distinct CDR3 sequences, with about 35% observed a single time. The input for sequencing was cultured PBMCs, taken from culture after CMV antigen stimulation. This chain connects TRBV30 to TRBJ1-3; D not certain. The sequence came from a human donor in good health (CMV status not recorded). Some clones in this sample may be carry-over from other donors' samples. The CDR3 DNA reads as TGTGCCTGGAGGGGGAGGTTGGACACCATATATTTT. As protein: CAWRGRLDTIYF.